The 28 T cell receptor beta chains given below trace back to one sample, sequenced in a study of CD8+CD57+ T cells in acquired aplastic anemia. Genomic DNA was employed as the template in profiling TCR beta VDJ and CDR3. TCRdb processed the reads anew with MiXCR; each CDR3 protein has one entry. This sample has 35,000 to 45,000 distinct CDR3 sequences, with more than 65% found just once. The sequenced sample was sorted CD4+, CD8+, or CD8+CD57+ T cells (not recorded which) from PBMCs. The receptors here all came from a human donor in good health, serving as a control.

V and J are TRBV15 and TRBJ2-3, with 12 bases aligning to TRBD2. The CDR3 loop spans 16 amino acids. Germline V gene sequence: CDR1 LNHNV, CDR2 YYDKDF (reference sequence). V lost 0 bases and J lost 6; bases outside the gene matches: 4. The chain's CDR3 is CATSREGTSGYDTQYF. The DNA for the CDR3 is TGTGCCACCAGCAGAGAGGGGACTAGCGGGTATGATACGCAGTATTTT.

This clonotype is judged medium-sized (0.01 to 0.1%). The chain employs TRBV9 and TRBJ2-2, with 11 bases aligning to TRBD2. J lost 4 bases, V lost 4 bases, and 9 bases had no gene match. The germline gives CDR1 SGDLS, CDR2 YYNGEE. The CDR3 spans 17 residues. The CDR3, as DNA: TGTGCCAGCAGCCTCTCGACTAGCGGGGTCAGCACCGGGGAGCTGTTTTTT. Translating gives CASSLSTSGVSTGELFF. Full variable domain (missing parts from reference TRBV9 and TRBJ2-2): DSGVTQTPKHLITATGQRVTLRCSPRSGDLSVYWYQQSLDQGLQFLIQYYNGEERAKGNILERFSAQQFPDLHSELNLSSLELGDSALYFCASSLSTSGVSTGELFFGEGSRLTVL.

The chain carries TRBV7-8 and TRBJ1-2; D may be TRBD1 (6 bases). Germline V gene data show CDR1 as SGHVS and CDR2 as FQNEAQ. V was trimmed by 2 bases and J by 4 bases, leaving 14 bases between them. CDR3 length: 15 residues. The CDR3 protein is CASSLHQGPSYGYTF. The CDR3 DNA is TGTGCCAGCAGCTTACACCAGGGGCCTAGCTATGGCTACACCTTC.

The chain carries TRBV9 and TRBJ2-1; TRBD2 matches at 13 bases. Germline-derived CDR1 and CDR2 are SGDLS and YYNGEE. V gave up 4 bases and J gave up 6 bases; unmatched junction bases: 4. This CDR3 is 15 amino acids long. The CDR3 here is CASSPTSGGANEQFF. CDR3 nucleotide sequence: TGTGCCAGCAGCCCAACTAGCGGGGGGGCCAATGAGCAGTTCTTC.

This sequence joins TRBV29-1 and TRBJ2-3, with D perhaps being TRBD1 or TRBD2 (5 bases each). CDR3 length: 11 residues. The germline CDR1 and CDR2 sequences are SQVTM and ANQGSEA. Trimming removed 6 bases from V and 7 bases from J, with 11 bases in between. DNA of the CDR3: TGCAGCGTGGACGGGGCATATACGCAGTATTTT. As protein: CSVDGAYTQYF.

The chain uses TRBV19 and TRBJ1-5, with TRBD1 matching 7 bases. The CDR3 sequence is 15 residues long. The germline gives CDR1 LNHDA, CDR2 SQIVND (reference sequence). V was pared by 5 bases and J by 2 bases, with 6 bases of the junction left unmatched. The DNA for the CDR3 is TGTGCCAGTAGTCCAGACAGGGTCGGCAATCAGCCCCAGCATTTT. This gives the protein CASSPDRVGNQPQHF.

This clonotype is medium-sized in the sample. V usage is TRBV9 and J usage is TRBJ1-2; TRBD1 is a possible D gene (5 bases). The germline V and J ends were trimmed by 2 bases and 7 bases, with 9 bases remaining between them. Germline CDR1 reads SGDLS; CDR2 reads YYNGEE. This CDR3 has 12 amino acids. In DNA form, the CDR3 reads TGTGCCAGCAGCGTCGGGACTGCTGGCTACACCTTC. Translating it yields CASSVGTAGYTF.

The chain recombines TRBV24-1 with TRBJ2-1; TRBD1 aligns across 7 bases. The V gene's germline CDR1 is KGHDR and CDR2 SFDVKD. V shed 9 bases and J 7 bases; nucleotides not matched to a gene: 8. CDR3 length: 13 amino acids. CDR3 sequence: CATAPGQINEQFF. DNA for the CDR3: TGTGCCACCGCCCCGGGACAGATTAATGAGCAGTTCTTC.

Sample share makes this clonotype medium-sized. The chain is built from TRBV11-2 and TRBJ1-2; tentative D call: TRBD1 (6 bases). Trimming removed 5 bases from V and 4 bases from J, with 20 bases in between. The CDR3 covers 16 residues. Germline V gene data show CDR1 as SGHAT and CDR2 as FQNNGV. The CDR3 DNA sequence: TGTGCCAGCAGCCCCCTGAGGGGGGGGCGCGGCTATGGCTACACCTTC. This codes for CASSPLRGGRGYGYTF.

This chain joins TRBV15 and TRBJ1-5, with D possibly matching TRBD1 (6 bases). V was cut by 3 bases and J by 0 bases, with 9 bases left in between. This CDR3 has 15 residues. Germline V CDR1 and CDR2: LNHNV, YYDKDF (reference sequence). The CDR3 sequence: CATSRGHLSNQPQHF. The CDR3 bases are TGTGCCACCAGCAGGGGACACCTTAGCAATCAGCCCCAGCATTTT.

This clonotype was recorded a few times. The gene calls are TRBV24-1 and TRBJ2-2; possibly TRBD1 for D (5 bases). This CDR3 region has 15 residues. Trimming took off 2 bases at V and 4 bases at J, with 10 bases between the two ends. The V gene's germline CDR1 is KGHDR and CDR2 SFDVKD. CDR3 in DNA: TGTGCCACCAGTGATTCCGGACAAGGCACCGGGGAGCTGTTTTTT. This encodes CATSDSGQGTGELFF.

The V and J genes are TRBV2 and TRBJ2-5, with 7 bases identical to TRBD1. The CDR3 is 15 amino acids. Losses at the gene ends were 6 bases for V and 5 bases for J; bases not matched to a gene: 12. Per germline, CDR1 SNHLY and CDR2 FYNNEI. The CDR3 loop reads CASRPDRVVGETQYF. The CDR3 DNA reads as TGTGCCAGCAGGCCAGACAGGGTGGTGGGCGAGACCCAGTACTTC. The full variable domain, rest sourced from reference TRBV2 and TRBJ2-5, is EPEVTQTPSHQVTQMGQEVILRCVPISNHLYFYWYRQILGQKVEFLVSFYNNEISEKSEIFDDQFSVERPDGSNFTLKIRSTKLEDSAMYFCASRPDRVVGETQYFGPGTRLLVL.

This clonotype was seen just once. The chain combines TRBV20-1 with TRBJ2-1; 8 positions match TRBD2. The CDR3 consists of 13 residues. In germline, CDR1 is DFQATT, CDR2 SNEGSKA (reference sequence). V lost 4 bases to trimming and J lost 9 bases; unmatched junction nucleotides: 8. The DNA of the CDR3 is TGCAGTGCTATTGTAGCGGGAATTAGTGAGCAGTTCTTC. Translation: CSAIVAGISEQFF.

This clonotype has a handful of counts. One end of the junction varies from germline; a read error may be responsible. This rearrangement joins TRBV2 to TRBJ2-5; D unresolved. Germline values: CDR1 SNHLY, CDR2 FYNNEI. The CDR3 length is 13 residues. The chain's CDR3 is CASSEEIQETQNF. The DNA of the CDR3 is TGTGCCAGCAGTGAGGAAATTCAAGAGACCCAGAACTTC.

The sample holds a few counts of this clonotype. The chain combines TRBV29-1 with TRBJ1-6; 7 bases match TRBD1. CDR1 is SQVTM, CDR2 ANQGSEA, per germline. The CDR3 sequence is 13 residues long. V lost 4 bases, J lost 8 bases, and 5 bases stayed unmatched. As DNA, the CDR3 is TGCAGCGTTGGACAGGGTAAAGATTCACCCCTCCACTTT. Translating gives CSVGQGKDSPLHF.

The CDR3 coding sequence is TGTGCCAGCAGAGAAAGATCCACCGACTACGAGCAGTACTTC. This codes for CASRERSTDYEQYF. The genes are TRBV2 and TRBJ2-7; D is uncertain. This CDR3 has 14 residues. V lost 6 bases and J 3 bases, leaving 15 bases between the germline ends. Germline values: CDR1 SNHLY, CDR2 FYNNEI.

This chain uses TRBV7-9 with TRBJ2-7; 10 nucleotides line up with TRBD2. This CDR3 is built from 14 residues. Losses at the gene ends were 5 bases for V and 6 bases for J; bases not matched to a gene: 7. The germline V gene has CDR1 SEHNR and CDR2 FQNEAQ (reference sequence). The CDR3 DNA reads as TGTGCCAGCAGCACCAGCGGGAGGGCCGGCGAGCAGTACTTC. This sequence encodes CASSTSGRAGEQYF.

The chain carries TRBV2 and TRBJ1-2; 8 bases are a match to TRBD1. Trimming removed 8 bases from V and 2 bases from J; junction bases left unmatched: 1. The CDR3 has 12 residues. Germline CDR1 SNHLY, CDR2 FYNNEI. In DNA, the CDR3 is TGTGCCAGCGGACAGGGAAACTATGGCTACACCTTC. This encodes CASGQGNYGYTF. The full variable domain, rest sourced from reference TRBV2 and TRBJ1-2, is EPEVTQTPSHQVTQMGQEVILRCVPISNHLYFYWYRQILGQKVEFLVSFYNNEISEKSEIFDDQFSVERPDGSNFTLKIRSTKLEDSAMYFCASGQGNYGYTFGSGTRLTVV.

V is TRBV7-9 and J is TRBJ1-2; D call uncertain. The germline CDR1 and CDR2 sequences are SEHNR and FQNEAQ (reference sequence). Trimming removed 8 bases at V and 6 bases at J, with 10 bases between. The CDR3 sequence is 11 residues long. The CDR3 loop reads CASLREHGYTF. The CDR3 DNA reads as TGTGCCAGCCTTAGGGAACATGGCTACACCTTC.

This clonotype appeared a few times. This chain links TRBV7-8 with TRBJ2-5; D is ambiguous. Germline lookup yields CDR1 SGHVS and CDR2 FQNEAQ. V was trimmed by 3 bases and J by 0 bases, leaving 5 bases between them. This CDR3 is built from 13 residues. Here the CDR3 reads CASSFAYQETQYF. CDR3 coding DNA: TGTGCCAGCAGCTTCGCGTACCAAGAGACCCAGTACTTC.

This clonotype turned up a few times. The chain recombines TRBV12-3 or TRBV12-4 with TRBJ1-6; TRBD1 is a possible D gene (6 bases). The CDR3 has 13 residues. Trimming removed 2 bases at V and 10 bases at J, with 9 bases between. This chain's CDR3 is CASSLIGGSPLHF. For the CDR3, the DNA is TGTGCCAGCAGTTTAATCGGGGGCTCACCCCTCCACTTT.

This chain links TRBV19 with TRBJ1-5; 8 bases agree with TRBD1. The V gene end was trimmed by 6 bases and the J gene end by 0 bases; junction bases not matched to a gene: 4. The CDR3 is 15 residues long. From germline, CDR1 is LNHDA and CDR2 SQIVND (reference sequence). The CDR3 DNA is TGTGCCAGTAGCGACAGGGGATATAGCAATCAGCCCCAGCATTTT. Its translation: CASSDRGYSNQPQHF.

This clonotype was counted ten times or more. J is TRBJ2-4 and V is TRBV3-1, with D maybe TRBD2 (7 bases). Germline V lookup: CDR1 LGHDT, CDR2 YNNKEL (reference sequence). V lost 4 bases and J lost 0, with 19 bases in between. The CDR3 contains 18 residues. The CDR3 DNA is TGTGCCAGCAGCCCGGCCTTGGGGGGGACAAAAGCCAAAAACATTCAGTACTTC. This gives the protein CASSPALGGTKAKNIQYF.

This clonotype was observed once. V and J are TRBV24-1 and TRBJ1-2; tentative D call: TRBD1 (5 bases). The V end lost 0 bases, the J end lost 7 bases, and 14 bases lay between the germline ends. The CDR3 contains 15 residues. Germline CDR1 is KGHDR and CDR2 is SFDVKD. CDR3 DNA: TGTGCCACCAGTGATTTGCAGGATGGAGGGGCTGGCTACACCTTC. Its protein is CATSDLQDGGAGYTF.

The count of this clonotype is one. The genes are TRBV12-3 or TRBV12-4 and TRBJ2-5, with D possibly TRBD1 on 5 matching bases. The CDR3 is 15 residues long. Deletions cut 10 bases from V and 3 bases from J, with 21 bases between. The CDR3 is CATTSQGIDKETQYF. CDR3 bases: TGTGCCACCACCTCCCAGGGTATCGATAAAGAGACCCAGTACTTC.

This clonotype was seen repeatedly, ten times or more. The rearrangement joins TRBV5-4 to TRBJ2-3; no clear D. V lost 0 bases and J lost 3, with 14 bases in between. The CDR3 loop spans 16 amino acids. Per germline, CDR1 SGHNT and CDR2 YYREEE (reference sequence). The CDR3 bases are TGTGCCAGCAGCTTGGGTGAGCTGCGGACGACAGATACGCAGTATTTT. As protein: CASSLGELRTTDTQYF. Filled out from reference TRBV5-4 and TRBJ2-3, the complete variable domain reads ETGVTQSPTHLIKTRGQQVTLRCSSQSGHNTVSWYQQALGQGPQFIFQYYREEENGRGNFPPRFSGLQFPNYSSELNVNALELDDSALYLCASSLGELRTTDTQYFGPGTRLTVL.

The chain joins TRBV10-3 to TRBJ2-3; 7 bases are a match to TRBD1. The CDR3 is 14 residues long. After removal of 7 bases from V and 0 bases from J, the junction contained 4 bases not matched to a gene. The V gene's germline CDR1 is ENHRY and CDR2 SYGVKD. Written as DNA, the CDR3 is TGTGCCATCACTGGGGACAGCAGCACAGATACGCAGTATTTT. Its translation is CAITGDSSTDTQYF.

This clonotype was counted only a few times. The chain combines TRBV24-1 with TRBJ2-1; unclear D gene. This CDR3 spans 12 amino acids. Germline V gene data show CDR1 as KGHDR and CDR2 as SFDVKD. V dropped 3 bases and J dropped 9 bases, with 8 bases sitting between them. DNA for the CDR3: TGTGCCACCAGTGATCCGAATACTGAGCAGTTCTTC. It yields the protein CATSDPNTEQFF.